The rows below give T cell receptor beta chains drawn from one sample of a study of T cell changes during pregnancy in multiple sclerosis. The method was immunoSEQ multiplex PCR; TCRdb's version includes in-frame clones alone and lacks a portion of them. The sample comprises tens of thousands of clones, roughly 88% of which are singletons, and less than 1.5% rests with the top ten. This specimen consisted of CD4+ T cells from peripheral blood mononuclear cells, obtained in the second trimester of pregnancy. The source of these receptors is a female donor with multiple sclerosis, enrolled in a pregnancy study. The CDR3 runs from the conserved cysteine through the conserved F or W. The order of the fields is clone size, D gene, J gene, V gene, CDR3 protein, CDR3 DNA. D genes are given only for firm matches. Some rows mark clone size as missing; the rest say once, few, many or name a class of expanded clone.

>.|.|TRBJ2-3|TRBV2
CASAAEELTDTQYF
TGTGCCAGCGCCGCGGAAGAACTCACAGATACGCAGTATTTT
>.|.|TRBJ2-7|TRBV9
CASSVGGGSSEQYF
TGTGCCAGCAGCGTAGGCGGTGGGAGTAGCGAGCAGTACTTC
>.|.|TRBJ2-1|TRBV9
CASSPAGPSSYNEQFF
TGTGCCAGCAGCCCGGCAGGCCCGAGCTCCTACAATGAGCAGTTCTTC
>.|TRBD2|TRBJ2-3|TRBV28
CASTLTSGSVSEQYF
TGTGCCAGCACCCTGACTAGCGGGAGTGTGAGTGAGCAGTATTTT
>once|.|TRBJ2-1|TRBV12-5
CASGLLDGVYNEQFF
TGTGCTAGTGGTTTGTTAGACGGGGTTTACAATGAGCAGTTCTTC
>few|.|TRBJ2-1|TRBV5-4
CASSLDGRGSNEQFF
TGTGCCAGCAGCTTGGACGGCAGGGGAAGCAATGAGCAGTTCTTC
>.|.|TRBJ2-6|TRBV10-3
CAITLGPGNAGANVLTF
TGTGCCATCACCCTGGGGCCGGGCAACGCTGGGGCCAACGTCCTGACTTTC
>.|.|TRBJ2-2|TRBV12-5
CASGLVLGRDTGELFF
TGTGCTAGTGGTTTGGTACTCGGCAGGGACACCGGGGAGCTGTTTTTT
>.|TRBD1|TRBJ1-4|TRBV18
CASSAGQQGMEKLFF
TGTGCCAGCTCGGCGGGACAGCAGGGAATGGAAAAACTGTTTTTT
>once|.|TRBJ1-1|TRBV30
CAWSLQHTEAFF
TGTGCCTGGAGTTTACAGCACACTGAAGCTTTCTTT
>.|.|TRBJ2-5|TRBV15
CATRDYGETQYF
TGTGCCACCAGGGACTACGGCGAGACCCAGTACTTC
>.|.|TRBJ1-4|TRBV29-1
CSVAVFEKLFF
TGCAGCGTTGCGGTGTTTGAAAAACTGTTTTTT
>.|.|TRBJ2-7|TRBV10-3
CAISGGLGGSYEQYF
TGTGCCATCAGTGGGGGATTGGGAGGCTCCTACGAGCAGTACTTC
>.|.|TRBJ2-3|TRBV7-3
CASSQAYGDTQYF
TGTGCCAGCAGCCAGGCATATGGGGATACGCAGTATTTT
>few|TRBD2|TRBJ2-2|TRBV14
CASSQSGRSTGELFF
TGTGCCAGCAGCCAAAGCGGGAGGTCCACCGGGGAGCTGTTTTTT
>.|TRBD2|TRBJ2-2|TRBV5-1
CASSSRTSPGELFF
TGCGCCAGCAGCTCAAGGACTAGCCCCGGGGAGCTGTTTTTT
>.|TRBD2|TRBJ2-5|TRBV7-2
CASSLDGRVWETQYF
TGTGCCAGCAGCTTAGACGGGAGGGTATGGGAGACCCAGTACTTC
>.|TRBD2|TRBJ2-5|TRBV13
CASSRGLAGLETQYF
TGTGCCAGCAGCCGGGGACTAGCGGGCTTAGAGACCCAGTACTTC
>.|.|TRBJ1-2|TRBV6-5
CASRGWGSNYGYTF
TGTGCCAGCAGGGGCTGGGGCTCCAACTATGGCTACACCTTC
>.|.|TRBJ2-3|TRBV5-1
CASSQQLAVGTDTQYF
TGCGCCAGCAGCCAACAACTAGCAGTTGGCACAGATACGCAGTATTTT
>few|TRBD1|TRBJ1-1|TRBV5-1
CASSFETGAAGDTEAFF
TGCGCCAGCAGCTTCGAGACAGGGGCCGCCGGGGACACTGAAGCTTTCTTT
>.|TRBD1|TRBJ2-5|TRBV27
CASSLLGQGEVETQYF
TGTGCCAGCAGTTTACTGGGACAGGGGGAGGTGGAGACCCAGTACTTC
>.|.|TRBJ1-2|TRBV9
CASSPDSAGLNYGYTF
TGTGCCAGCAGCCCCGACTCGGCAGGGCTTAACTATGGCTACACCTTC
>.|.|TRBJ2-6|TRBV10-3
CAIGGNLPGANVLTF
TGTGCCATCGGGGGGAACCTCCCTGGGGCCAACGTCCTGACTTTC
>.|.|TRBJ1-1|TRBV18
CASSPEAGFRAFF
TGTGCCAGCTCACCAGAGGCGGGGTTCCGCGCTTTCTTT
>.|TRBD2|TRBJ2-3|TRBV5-1
CASSLKGGADTQYF
TGCGCCAGCAGCTTGAAGGGAGGGGCAGATACGCAGTATTTT
>.|.|TRBJ1-5|TRBV7-2
CASSLRRSDNQPQHF
TGTGCCAGCAGCTTAAGACGCAGCGACAATCAGCCCCAGCATTTT
>.|TRBD2|TRBJ2-5|TRBV2
CASLAGEGETQYF
TGTGCCAGCCTAGCGGGAGAGGGGGAGACCCAGTACTTC
>.|TRBD1|TRBJ2-6|TRBV6-1
CASSLDRDRLTF
TGTGCCAGCAGTCTGGACAGGGACCGCCTGACTTTC
>.|.|TRBJ2-5|TRBV20-1
CSANREETQYF
TGCAGTGCTAACAGGGAAGAGACCCAGTACTTC
>.|TRBD2|TRBJ2-4|TRBV6-5
CASSYSGSEVDIQYF
TGTGCCAGCAGCTATAGCGGGAGTGAGGTGGACATTCAGTACTTC
>.|TRBD2|TRBJ2-7|TRBV6-5
CASSNSREGGQYF
TGTGCCAGCAGTAATTCGCGGGAGGGAGGGCAGTACTTC
>.|.|TRBJ2-5|TRBV4-1
CASSQVLTRGETQYF
TGCGCCAGCAGCCAAGTTCTGACTAGAGGGGAGACCCAGTACTTC
>.|.|TRBJ2-7|TRBV18
CASSPRQGTYEQYF
TGTGCCAGCTCACCACGGCAGGGAACCTACGAGCAGTACTTC
>.|.|TRBJ1-4|TRBV29-1
CSFNQGFNEKLFF
TGCAGCTTTAATCAGGGGTTTAATGAAAAACTGTTTTTT
>.|.|TRBJ2-7|TRBV30
CAWSRASDEQYF
TGTGCCTGGAGTCGGGCTAGCGACGAGCAGTACTTC
>.|.|TRBJ2-3|TRBV6-5
CASSYLKTGNTDTQYF
TGTGCCAGCAGTTACCTAAAGACTGGAAACACAGATACGCAGTATTTT
>.|TRBD1|TRBJ1-3|TRBV4-3
CASSQDAGQGEYAGNTIYF
TGCGCCAGCAGCCAAGACGCCGGACAGGGGGAATATGCTGGAAACACCATATATTTT
>.|TRBD1|TRBJ2-7|TRBV18
CASSSGTGDYEQYF
TGTGCCAGCTCCTCCGGGACAGGGGACTACGAGCAGTACTTC
>.|.|TRBJ2-1|TRBV6-1
CASTPPGGNEQFF
TGTGCCAGCACCCCGCCAGGGGGGAATGAGCAGTTCTTC
>.|.|TRBJ1-3|TRBV11-2
CASSLMDSYSGNTIYF
TGTGCCAGCAGCTTAATGGACAGTTACTCTGGAAACACCATATATTTT
>.|.|TRBJ2-1|TRBV27
CASSLSRVYNEQFF
TGTGCCAGCAGTTTATCGAGGGTGTACAATGAGCAGTTCTTC
>once|TRBD1|TRBJ2-3|TRBV4-1
CASSLQGAVSTDTQYF
TGCGCCAGCAGCTTACAGGGGGCGGTGAGCACAGATACGCAGTATTTT
>.|TRBD2|TRBJ2-3|TRBV7-9
CASSPREGQQYF
TGTGCCAGCAGCCCCCGGGAGGGCCAGCAGTATTTT
>.|.|TRBJ1-1|TRBV10-2
CASNSYMNTEAFF
TGCGCCAGCAACAGTTACATGAACACTGAAGCTTTCTTT